The T cell receptor (beta chain) under discussion was sequenced for a study of T cell changes during pregnancy in multiple sclerosis. This CDR3 is 15 amino acids long. Trimming pared 5 bases from V and 8 bases from J, leaving 16 bases between. In germline, CDR1 is SEHNR, CDR2 FQNEAQ (reference sequence). This table comes from immunoSEQ multiplex PCR, and its TCRdb copy is limited to in-frame clones, with some not included. The sample consists of 40,000 or so clones, 90% of them appearing once. This TCR derives from a female donor in good health, enrolled as a control in a pregnancy study. The sample consisted of CD4+ T cells from peripheral blood mononuclear cells, taken in the first trimester of pregnancy. This chain joins TRBV7-9 and TRBJ1-6; D remains unclear. CDR3 sequence reads: CASSPNGGFDSPLHF. Here the CDR3 DNA reads TGTGCCAGCAGCCCTAATGGAGGGTTCGATTCACCCCTCCACTTT.